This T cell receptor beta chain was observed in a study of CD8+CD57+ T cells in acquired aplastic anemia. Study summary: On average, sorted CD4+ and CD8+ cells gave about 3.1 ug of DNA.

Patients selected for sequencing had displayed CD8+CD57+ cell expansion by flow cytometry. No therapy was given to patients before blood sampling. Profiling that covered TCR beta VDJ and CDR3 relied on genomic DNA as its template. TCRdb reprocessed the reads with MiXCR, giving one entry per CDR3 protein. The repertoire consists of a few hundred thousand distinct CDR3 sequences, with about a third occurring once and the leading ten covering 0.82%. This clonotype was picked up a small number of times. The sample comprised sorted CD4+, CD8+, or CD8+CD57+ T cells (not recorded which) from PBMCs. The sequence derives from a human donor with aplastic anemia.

In DNA, the CDR3 is TGTGCCAGCAGCCCGGACAGGGGGAGGTATGCTGACAATGAGCAGTTCTTC. Protein sequence: CASSPDRGRYADNEQFF. The rearrangement joins TRBV11-2 to TRBJ2-1; 10 nucleotides align to TRBD1. V shed 5 bases, J shed 5 bases, and the junction held 12 bases outside the gene matches. The CDR3 runs to 17 residues. CDR1 is SGHAT and CDR2 is FQNNGV in the germline V gene.